This T cell receptor beta chain came from a study of cytomegalovirus exposure and HLA in healthy donors. Study observations and caveats: One later analysis reportedly identified an Asian-associated ancestry cluster that showed fewer N-insertions than the approximately 600-donor mean.

The PCR contained 60 Vbeta and 13 Jbeta primers. Produced via immunoSEQ multiplex PCR; TCRdb's table is partial and in-frame only. The sample records about 170,000 clones, almost 85% being singletons. CDR1 and CDR2 (germline): SGHVS, FNYEAQ. The germline V and J ends were trimmed by 5 bases and 1 base, with 8 bases remaining between them. The CDR3 is made up of 13 amino acids. About this clone: Its antigen is currently unknown.

V is TRBV7-6 and J is TRBJ2-5; D gene unclear. This TCR derives from a boy aged 2-15 years in good health and CMV-seronegative. Sequenced: PBMCs. This CDR3 is CASSNRFQETQYF. CDR3 DNA: TGTGCCAGCAGCAACCGGTTCCAAGAGACCCAGTACTTC. The full variable domain, in which reference TRBV7-6 and TRBJ2-5 provide the parts outside the CDR3, is GAGVSQSPRYKVTKRGQDVALRCDPISGHVSLYWYRQALGQGPEFLTYFNYEAQQDKSGLPNDRFSAERPEGSISTLTIQRTEQRDSAMYRCASSNRFQETQYFGPGTRLLVL.